This T cell receptor (beta chain) is drawn from a study of TIL therapy for anti-PD-1-resistant metastatic lung cancer (dated by TCRdb to the early 2020s). The study in broad terms: Tumors were collected before any PD-1/PD-L1 blockade, after which patients were given nivolumab, and patients who progressed were given lymphodepletion, an infusion of expanded TIL and IL-2. Enrolled patients had a median age of around 50 years (range roughly 38-80) and a median tumor PD-L1 proportion score of around 5.6%. Most of the cohort had lung adenocarcinoma, a handful of tumors were EGFR-mutant and two were ALK-rearranged, and half of the patients were current or former smokers. Across the cohort, whole-exome sequencing showed a median non-synonymous tumor mutation burden of 1.5 mutations per megabase. Tumor and peripheral blood T cell receptor beta sequencing was used to track clonotypes across tumor, expanded TIL product and serial blood samples. Overall results and qualifications from the work: The study protocol defined all tumor marker inferences as exploratory. Generalizability was limited because the cohort was highly selected, with more treatment-naive, never-smoker and oncogene-addicted patients included than is typical. The baseline peripheral repertoire was partially replaced by infused TIL clonotypes, which then decayed over months, and no apparent association between persistence and response was found.

This clone appeared a single time. No antigen is known for it. Per-base quality was not reported, and no clone a single base away is much larger than it. TCR beta CDR3 regions were amplified from genomic DNA with the immunoSEQ v3 hsTCRB kit using bias-controlled multiplex PCR. TCR libraries were sequenced on an Illumina NextSeq 500 to some 2.2 million read pairs for survey level or roughly 4.5-6 million for deep level. Per the authors' processing: V, D and J genes were assigned, non-productive sequences were removed, and clonality was reported by immunoSEQ Analyzer software. Repertoires were compared using productive Simpson clonality and Morisita overlap index of productive TRB rearrangements between infused TIL and blood. The absolute count of a clonotype in blood was estimated by multiplying the lymphocyte count by the CD3+ fraction and by the productive frequency of the clone. TCRdb re-hosts the immuneACCESS table, in-frame sequences only. Its copies lack some clones; in the studies checked, an unresolved V gene accounts for under half of them, and the cause for the rest is not known. The V and J calls and clone size were taken over from that table, and D and trimming were inferred from the DNA. In all, the sample holds 45,000 to 75,000 clones, and around 68% of those were seen once. Together, the top ten hold about 6.3% of the sample.

What the time point label conveys for this sample: pre-treatment sample, taken before nivolumab and TIL therapy. A phase I trial run at two centers enrolled adults with stage 4 NSCLC between late 2017 and early 2020. Samples were obtained from a single-arm, open-label phase I trial in which tumor-infiltrating lymphocyte therapy with nivolumab was evaluated in advanced non-small cell lung cancer. Blood mononuclear cells from EDTA tubes were isolated by Ficoll gradient, snap-frozen as pellets, and DNA was extracted with a Qiagen mini-prep kit. The germline V gene supplies CDR1 SGHRS and CDR2 YFSETQ. A distance of 10 bases separates the germline ends of V and J, which lose 2 bases and 4 bases respectively. The CDR3 contains 13 residues, cysteine and phenylalanine counted. CDR3 DNA is the only sequence kept; it has 39 bases, read in frame from the first base.

Rearrangement joined TRBV5-1 to TRBJ2-7, with the identity of the D gene unclear. This material consisted of blood, taken at baseline. The TCR sequence derives from a person between 30 and 80 years old with non-small cell lung cancer. The base sequence is TGCGCCAGCAGCTTTAACGGATATTACGAGCAGTACTTC. It is translated as CASSFNGYYEQYF.